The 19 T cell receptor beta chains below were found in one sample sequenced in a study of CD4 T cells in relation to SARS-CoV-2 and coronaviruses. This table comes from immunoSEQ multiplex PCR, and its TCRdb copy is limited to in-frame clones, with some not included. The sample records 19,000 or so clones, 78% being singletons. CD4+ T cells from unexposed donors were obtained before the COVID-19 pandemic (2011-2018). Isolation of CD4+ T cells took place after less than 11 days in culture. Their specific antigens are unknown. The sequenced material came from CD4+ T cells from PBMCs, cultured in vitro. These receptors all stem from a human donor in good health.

The DNA for the CDR3 is TGTGCCAGCAGCTCTCGGGCCGACCTCGGCGAGCAGTACTTC. This translates into CASSSRADLGEQYF. J is TRBJ2-7 and V is TRBV7-8, with D unresolved. The length of the CDR3 is 14 residues. The germline V gene has CDR1 SGHVS and CDR2 FQNEAQ. The V end lost 4 bases, the J end lost 6 bases, and 16 bases lay between the germline ends.

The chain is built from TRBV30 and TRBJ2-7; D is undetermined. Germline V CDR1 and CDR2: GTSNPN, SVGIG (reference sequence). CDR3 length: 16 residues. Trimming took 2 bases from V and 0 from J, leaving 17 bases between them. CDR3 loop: CAWSSSRLLSSYEQYF. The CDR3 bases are TGTGCCTGGAGTTCGTCTCGACTTCTTAGCTCCTACGAGCAGTACTTC.

CDR3 in amino acids: CASSLELAANNEQFF. The CDR3 bases are TGTGCCAGCAGCTTGGAGCTAGCGGCCAACAATGAGCAGTTCTTC. The gene calls are TRBV5-6 and TRBJ2-1; 7 bases are a match to TRBD2. After removal of 0 bases from V and 5 bases from J, the junction contained 5 bases not matched to a gene. The CDR3 has 15 residues. Germline V gives CDR1 SGHDT, CDR2 YYEEEE.

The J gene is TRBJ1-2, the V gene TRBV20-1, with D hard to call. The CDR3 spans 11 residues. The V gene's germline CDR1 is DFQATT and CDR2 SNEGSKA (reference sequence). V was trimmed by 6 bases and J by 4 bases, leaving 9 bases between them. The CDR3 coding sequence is TGCAGTGCCGCAGATATCTATGGCTACACCTTC. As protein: CSAADIYGYTF.

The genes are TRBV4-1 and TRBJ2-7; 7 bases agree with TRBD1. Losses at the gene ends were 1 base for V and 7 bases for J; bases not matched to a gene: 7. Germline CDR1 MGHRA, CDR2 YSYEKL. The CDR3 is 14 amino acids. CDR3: CASSQGQGRWEQYF. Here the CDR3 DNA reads TGCGCCAGCAGCCAAGGACAGGGCCGTTGGGAGCAGTACTTC.

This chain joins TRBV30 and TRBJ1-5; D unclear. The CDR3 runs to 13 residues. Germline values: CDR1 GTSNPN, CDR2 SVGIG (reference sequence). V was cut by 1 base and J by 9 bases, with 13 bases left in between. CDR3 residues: CAWSEIYQGPQHF. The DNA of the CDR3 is TGTGCCTGGAGTGAAATTTATCAAGGGCCCCAGCATTTT.

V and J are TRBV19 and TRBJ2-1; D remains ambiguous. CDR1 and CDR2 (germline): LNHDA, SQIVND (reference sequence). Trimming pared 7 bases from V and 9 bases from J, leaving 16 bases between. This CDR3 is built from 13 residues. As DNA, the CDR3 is TGTGCCAGTAACCAAAGAATAGGTGCTGAGCAGTTCTTC. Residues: CASNQRIGAEQFF.

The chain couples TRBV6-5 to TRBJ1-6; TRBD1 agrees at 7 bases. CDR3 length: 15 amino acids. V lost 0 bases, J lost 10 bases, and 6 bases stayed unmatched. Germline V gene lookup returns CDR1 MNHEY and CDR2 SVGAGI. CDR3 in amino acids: CASSYSRDRGSPLHF. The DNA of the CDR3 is TGTGCCAGCAGTTACTCGCGGGACAGAGGGTCACCCCTCCACTTT.

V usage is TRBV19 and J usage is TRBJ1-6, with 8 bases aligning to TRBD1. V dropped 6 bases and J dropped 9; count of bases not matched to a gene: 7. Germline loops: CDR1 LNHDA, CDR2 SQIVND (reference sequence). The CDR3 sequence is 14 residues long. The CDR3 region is CASSSTGEGSPLHF. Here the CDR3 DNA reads TGTGCCAGTAGCTCGACAGGGGAGGGTTCACCCCTCCACTTT.

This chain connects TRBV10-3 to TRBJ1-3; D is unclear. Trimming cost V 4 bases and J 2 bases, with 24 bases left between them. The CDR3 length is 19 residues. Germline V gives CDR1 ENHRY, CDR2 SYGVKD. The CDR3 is CAISGGSEDRVYPGNTIYF. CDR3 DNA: TGTGCCATCAGTGGAGGGTCTGAAGATCGAGTGTATCCTGGAAACACCATATATTTT.

The CDR3 spells CASSFAFSYEQYF. The DNA of the CDR3 is TGTGCCAGTAGTTTTGCCTTCTCCTACGAGCAGTACTTC. The chain combines TRBV19 with TRBJ2-7; D not certain. The CDR3 runs 13 residues. With 5 bases removed from V and 0 bases from J, the gap between germline ends came to 8 bases. Germline V gene lookup returns CDR1 LNHDA and CDR2 SQIVND (reference sequence).

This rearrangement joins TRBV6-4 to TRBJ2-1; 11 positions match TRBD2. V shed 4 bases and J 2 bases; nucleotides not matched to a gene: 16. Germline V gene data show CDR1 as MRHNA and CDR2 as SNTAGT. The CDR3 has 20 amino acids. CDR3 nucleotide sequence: TGTGCCAGCAGTGCTCCTTTCTTAGCGGGAGGGCCCCTTCCCTACAATGAGCAGTTCTTC. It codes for CASSAPFLAGGPLPYNEQFF.

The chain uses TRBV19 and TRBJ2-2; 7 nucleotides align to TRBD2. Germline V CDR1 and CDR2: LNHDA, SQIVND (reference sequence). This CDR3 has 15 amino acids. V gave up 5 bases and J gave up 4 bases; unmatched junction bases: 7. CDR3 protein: CASSGGGTPTGELFF. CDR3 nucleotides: TGTGCCAGTAGTGGGGGAGGGACCCCCACCGGGGAGCTGTTTTTT.

The CDR3 protein is CASSVGQSQETQYF. The CDR3 bases are TGTGCCAGCAGCGTAGGGCAGAGTCAAGAGACCCAGTACTTC. The J gene is TRBJ2-5, the V gene TRBV9; D not certain. The germline V and J ends were trimmed by 0 bases and 2 bases, with 8 bases remaining between them. The germline gives CDR1 SGDLS, CDR2 YYNGEE. The CDR3 has 14 residues.

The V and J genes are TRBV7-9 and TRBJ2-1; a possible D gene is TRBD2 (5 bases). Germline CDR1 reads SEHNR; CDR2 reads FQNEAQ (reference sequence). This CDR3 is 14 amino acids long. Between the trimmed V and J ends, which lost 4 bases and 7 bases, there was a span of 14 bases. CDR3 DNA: TGTGCCAGCAGCTCCGACGGACTCAAAAATGAGCAGTTCTTC. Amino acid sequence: CASSSDGLKNEQFF.

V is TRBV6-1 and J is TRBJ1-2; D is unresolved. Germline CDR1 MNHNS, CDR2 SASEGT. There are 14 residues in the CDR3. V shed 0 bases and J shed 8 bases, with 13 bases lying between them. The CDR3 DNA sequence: TGTGCCAGCAGTGAAGCTCCAGGCTCTTACGGCTACACCTTC. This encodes CASSEAPGSYGYTF.

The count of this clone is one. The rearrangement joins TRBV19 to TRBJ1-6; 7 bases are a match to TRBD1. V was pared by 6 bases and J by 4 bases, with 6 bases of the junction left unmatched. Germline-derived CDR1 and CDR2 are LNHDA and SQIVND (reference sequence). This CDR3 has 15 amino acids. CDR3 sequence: CASSRDRDYNSPLHF. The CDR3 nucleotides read TGTGCCAGTAGCCGGGACAGAGATTATAATTCACCCCTCCACTTT.

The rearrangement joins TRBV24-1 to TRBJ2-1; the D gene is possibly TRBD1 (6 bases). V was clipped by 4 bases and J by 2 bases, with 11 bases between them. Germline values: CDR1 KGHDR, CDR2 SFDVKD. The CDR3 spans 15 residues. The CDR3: CATSDTGTTYNEQFF. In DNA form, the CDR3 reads TGTGCCACCAGTGACACCGGGACAACCTACAATGAGCAGTTCTTC.

The DNA of the CDR3 is TGTGCCAGTAGTATGGGGGGAACAGGGTTGGACGAGCAGTACTTC. Protein product: CASSMGGTGLDEQYF. The chain links TRBV19 to TRBJ2-7, with D possibly called TRBD1 or TRBD2 (6 bases each). The ends were cut back, 3 bases at V and 5 bases at J, with 17 bases in the middle. Germline values: CDR1 LNHDA, CDR2 SQIVND (reference sequence). CDR3 length: 15 amino acids.